This T cell receptor beta chain was retrieved from a study of cytotoxic CD8 clonotypes in ibrutinib-treated CLL. Notes on the study in general: Clonality went up at ibrutinib response and then declined back toward baseline at progression.

A remark on this clone: Its matching antigen is unknown.

A 1 in 200,000 to 1 in 1 million T cell depth was the sequencing target. TCRdb keeps only in-frame clones here, not all; method: immunoSEQ multiplex PCR. Seen here are around 310,000 clones, about 80% observed once, and the top ten hold more than 6%. The CDR3 loop spans 16 amino acids. V was shortened by 2 bases and J by 5 bases, with 18 bases between the two germline ends. Germline-derived CDR1 and CDR2 are MNHEY and SVGAGI. The source is a human donor with chronic lymphocytic leukemia. Sequences were derived from PBMCs, sampled before ibrutinib treatment. The chain joins TRBV6-5 to TRBJ1-1; possibly TRBD1 for D (6 bases). This chain's CDR3 is CASSYLFRGGDTEAFF. The CDR3 DNA reads as TGTGCCAGCAGTTACCTGTTTCGAGGGGGTGATACTGAAGCTTTCTTT.